One and the same sample provided the 6 T cell receptor beta chains below, sequenced in a study of glioma-infiltrating T cells after dendritic cell vaccination (dated by TCRdb to between 2015 and 2016). Library construction relied on the immunoSEQ multiplex PCR assay. The immuneACCESS repertoire file appears here via TCRdb, limited to in-frame rearrangements. These files lack a portion of the clones; in checked studies, under half of the deficit traces to unresolved V genes, and the cause of the others is not known. This sample has more than 95,000 clones in its table, and roughly 81% of those were observed once. Of the sample, more than 10% falls within the top ten clones. The sample consisted of blood, taken before dendritic cell vaccination. The receptor source for this set is a human donor with glioblastoma.

The chain carries TRBV11-3 and TRBJ2-3; 10 bases map to TRBD2. With V trimmed by 1 base and J by 4 bases, 8 bases remained unmatched. The CDR3 runs to 17 residues. Germline V gene data show CDR1 as SGHNT and CDR2 as YENEEA. CDR3 in amino acids: CASSLGSGGALADTQYF. DNA for the CDR3: TGTGCCAGCAGCTTAGGAAGCGGGGGGGCCCTGGCAGATACGCAGTATTTT.

The V call is TRBV9, the J call TRBJ2-7, with D tentatively TRBD2 (6 bases). The ends were cut back, 0 bases at V and 0 bases at J, with 10 bases in the middle. This CDR3 has 15 residues. Germline V gene data show CDR1 as SGDLS and CDR2 as YYNGEE. The CDR3 is CASSVDGGSSYEQYF. The DNA of the CDR3 is TGTGCCAGCAGCGTAGATGGGGGGAGCTCCTACGAGCAGTACTTC.

The chain couples TRBV9 to TRBJ2-7; D call uncertain. CDR3 size: 13 residues. The germline V and J ends were trimmed by 4 bases and 0 bases, with 8 bases remaining between them. Germline V lookup: CDR1 SGDLS, CDR2 YYNGEE. In DNA form, the CDR3 reads TGTGCCAGCAGCTCCCCCAGCTCCTACGAGCAGTACTTC. Translated, it gives CASSSPSSYEQYF.

This clone has just one count. This chain links TRBV5-3 with TRBJ1-2, with 9 bases matching TRBD1. TRBV5-3 has ORF status, its function being uncertain. V dropped 4 bases and J dropped 8; count of bases not matched to a gene: 9. The CDR3 sequence is 14 residues long. The CDR3 region is CARSPRDRVFGYTF. The DNA for the CDR3 is TGTGCCAGAAGCCCCAGGGACAGGGTCTTCGGCTACACCTTC.

This rearrangement joins TRBV5-6 to TRBJ2-1; 11 bases fit TRBD1. Unmatched junction bases numbered 10, after V lost 2 bases and J lost 9 bases. The CDR3 loop spans 16 amino acids. Germline CDR1 is SGHDT and CDR2 is YYEEEE. The DNA for the CDR3 is TGTGCCAGCAGCTTAGGACAGGGGGCCTTTTATGGTGAGCAGTTCTTC. Amino acid sequence: CASSLGQGAFYGEQFF.

This chain links TRBV6-1 with TRBJ2-7; possible D gene TRBD2, 7 bases. Trimming cost V 8 bases and J 0 bases, with 8 bases left between them. Per germline, CDR1 MNHNS and CDR2 SASEGT. CDR3 length: 12 amino acids. CDR3 coding DNA: TGTGCCAGCCGGGGGGCCTCCTACGAGCAGTACTTC. Translated: CASRGASYEQYF.